Listed below are T cell receptor beta chains from one sample, sequenced in a study of blood T cell repertoires in COVID-19. Sequencing used immunoSEQ multiplex PCR; TCRdb keeps in-frame clones, though not all of them. The sample has about 140,000 clones; around 80% are singletons. The specimen was peripheral blood. The receptors were gathered from a man in his fifties or sixties with acute or convalescent COVID-19. Each CDR3 is given with its conserved first and last residue. The D gene is left open where the match is weak. Some rows have no size entry. The others give once, few or many, or a class for an expanded clone.

>-|TRBJ1-6|TRBV12-3/TRBV12-4|13|-
TGTGCCAGCAGTTTGGACAGCTTTTCACCCCTCCACTTT
CASSLDSFSPLHF
>-|TRBJ1-1|TRBV4-1|15|-
TGCGCCAGCAGCCAAGGATCAGGGTATGGTACTGAAGCTTTCTTT
CASSQGSGYGTEAFF
>TRBD1|TRBJ2-5|TRBV5-5|16|-
TGTGCCAGCAGCTCGGGGACAGGGGAGATTAGGGAGACCCAGTACTTC
CASSSGTGEIRETQYF
>TRBD2|TRBJ2-5|TRBV9|14|-
TGTGCCAGCAGCCTAGCGGGGTTTCAAGAGACCCAGTACTTC
CASSLAGFQETQYF
>TRBD1|TRBJ1-1|TRBV28|15|-
TGTGCCAGCAGTTTATACAGGGGGGTGAACACTGAAGCTTTCTTT
CASSLYRGVNTEAFF
>TRBD1|TRBJ2-5|TRBV15|18|-
TGTGCCACCAGCAGAGGTTGGACCGGGACAGCGTACCAAGAGACCCAGTACTTC
CATSRGWTGTAYQETQYF
>-|TRBJ1-2|TRBV25-1|14|-
TGTGCCAGCAGTGGCCTCCCCAGGGTGGAAGGCTACACCTTC
CASSGLPRVEGYTF
>TRBD1|TRBJ1-4|TRBV7-9|15|few
TGTGCCAGCAGCTTTTCGTCAGGGGGCACTGAAAAACTGTTTTTT
CASSFSSGGTEKLFF
>-|TRBJ2-7|TRBV5-1|16|-
TGCGCCAGCAGCGCGAGGTCGCCAGGGGACCTCTACGAGCAGTACTTC
CASSARSPGDLYEQYF
>TRBD1|TRBJ2-2|TRBV5-1|15|-
TGCGCCAGCAGCTGGGGGACAGGGGGCTCCGGGGAGCTGTTTTTT
CASSWGTGGSGELFF
>-|TRBJ2-1|TRBV5-5|13|-
TGTGCCAGCAGCTCCGGAGAATACAATGAGCAGTTCTTC
CASSSGEYNEQFF
>TRBD1|TRBJ2-1|TRBV20-1|11|once
TGCAGTGCCACAGGGGGGAATGAGCAGTTCTTC
CSATGGNEQFF
>TRBD1|TRBJ1-6|TRBV5-1|15|-
TGCGCCAGCAGCGCCTCTGGGACAGGGAATTCACCCCTCCACTTT
CASSASGTGNSPLHF
>TRBD1|TRBJ1-2|TRBV19|16|-
TGTGCCAGTAGACCGATCGACAGGGTCGGGCTCTATGGCTACACCTTC
CASRPIDRVGLYGYTF
>-|TRBJ2-5|TRBV2|14|few
TGTGCCAGCAACGGGGGGCAGTTATGGGAGACCCAGTACTTC
CASNGGQLWETQYF
>-|TRBJ1-5|TRBV2|15|-
TGTGCCAGCAGGCGCACGAGGGGGTGGCGTCAGCCCCAGCATTTT
CASRRTRGWRQPQHF
>-|TRBJ1-1|TRBV5-1|14|-
TGCGCCAGCAGTTCCCAGGGTACGGGCACTGAAGCTTTCTTT
CASSSQGTGTEAFF
>TRBD2|TRBJ2-1|TRBV10-1|16|-
TGCGCCAGCAGTGAGAAGGGTACTAGCGGGGGGAATGAGCAGTTCTTC
CASSEKGTSGGNEQFF
>-|TRBJ1-1|TRBV5-1|14|-
TGCGCCAGCAGCTTCTTAAATCCGAGCACTGAAGCTTTCTTT
CASSFLNPSTEAFF
>-|TRBJ2-7|TRBV5-5|15|-
TGTGCCAGCAGCTTGGACAGTGCCACCTACTACGAGCAGTACTTC
CASSLDSATYYEQYF
>-|TRBJ1-1|TRBV19|17|once
TGTGCCAGTAGTATAGATCAGGGGTTCTCGCCACCCCGTGAAGCTTTCTTT
CASSIDQGFSPPREAFF
>TRBD1|TRBJ1-5|TRBV2|14|-
TGTGCCAGCAGTGAGACAGGGAATAGTCAGCCCCAGCATTTT
CASSETGNSQPQHF
>TRBD1|TRBJ2-3|TRBV27|15|-
TGTGCCAGCAGTCCCCGGCAGGGGGCATCAGATACGCAGTATTTT
CASSPRQGASDTQYF
>-|TRBJ2-5|TRBV5-1|16|-
TGCGCCAGCAGCAAACCTCGGCGGGGGCCCCAAGAGACCCAGTACTTC
CASSKPRRGPQETQYF
>TRBD2|TRBJ2-3|TRBV20-1|13|-
TGCAGTGCTAGTCTAGCGGGCACAGATACGCAGTATTTT
CSASLAGTDTQYF
>TRBD1|TRBJ1-1|TRBV27|14|-
TGTGCCAGCAGTCCCCAGGGGGGTAGGACTGAAGCTTTCTTT
CASSPQGGRTEAFF
>-|TRBJ1-2|TRBV4-2|16|-
TGTGCCAGCAGCCAAGATAGAATTGACACTAACTATGGCTACACCTTC
CASSQDRIDTNYGYTF
>TRBD1|TRBJ1-3|TRBV5-1|15|few
TGCGCCAGCAGCTTGGGGACAGGGACTGGAAACACCATATATTTT
CASSLGTGTGNTIYF
>TRBD1|TRBJ1-2|TRBV18|16|-
TGTGCCAGCTCACAGACGTCTCTAGGGACAGAGGAGGGCTACACCTTC
CASSQTSLGTEEGYTF
>TRBD1|TRBJ2-1|TRBV5-1|15|once
TGCGCCAGCAGCTTCGGGGACAGGGAATTGACCAAGCAGTTCTTC
CASSFGDRELTKQFF
>-|TRBJ1-1|TRBV4-1|17|-
TGCGCCAGCAGCCAAGAAGTCTGGGGCGGGGCGTTCGCTGAAGCTTTCTTT
CASSQEVWGGAFAEAFF
>-|TRBJ1-5|TRBV12-3/TRBV12-4|13|-
TGTGCCAGCGCCAGAAATAGCAATCAGCCCCAGCATTTT
CASARNSNQPQHF
>-|TRBJ1-1|TRBV21-1|17|-
TGTGCCAGCAGCAGGAGTGGACAGGGGGTAATCAACACTGAAGCTTTCTTT
CASSRSGQGVINTEAFF
>TRBD1|TRBJ1-4|TRBV2|16|-
TGTGCCAGCAGTGTACAAAACAGGGGGCGTAGGGAAAAACTGTTTTTT
CASSVQNRGRREKLFF
>TRBD1|TRBJ1-1|TRBV4-1|17|few
TGCGCCAGCAGCCAAGAAGCCGGACAGGGGGCCGTCACTGAAGCTTTCTTT
CASSQEAGQGAVTEAFF
>-|TRBJ2-2|TRBV19|14|-
TGTGCCAGTAGTATGGACAGGAACACCGGGGAGCTGTTTTTT
CASSMDRNTGELFF
>-|TRBJ1-2|TRBV13|15|once
TGTGCCAGCAGCTTGTGGCAGAAATCTTTCTATGGCTACACCTTC
CASSLWQKSFYGYTF
>-|TRBJ1-5|TRBV6-1|12|-
TGTGCCAGCAGTGAGCAGGCAGGGGCCCAGCATTTT
CASSEQAGAQHF
>TRBD1|TRBJ1-2|TRBV5-1|15|-
TGCGCCAGCAGCTTGGAGGGACAGGGGGCGACTGGCTACACCTTC
CASSLEGQGATGYTF
>-|TRBJ2-1|TRBV30|11|once
TGTGCCTGGAGCCCCAGTAGGGGCCAGTTCTTC
CAWSPSRGQFF
>TRBD1|TRBJ2-1|TRBV18|16|-
TGTGCCAGCTCACCGACTCCCGGGACAGGGAGGAATGAGCAGTTCTTC
CASSPTPGTGRNEQFF
>TRBD1|TRBJ1-4|TRBV18|13|-
TGTGCCAGCTCCATGACAGGGGTTGAAAAACTGTTTTTT
CASSMTGVEKLFF
>-|TRBJ1-3|TRBV7-6|15|-
TGTGCCAGCAGCTTAGAGACAGAGCCTGGAAACACCATATATTTT
CASSLETEPGNTIYF
>-|TRBJ2-1|TRBV29-1|12|-
TGCAGCGTTGGCTCAGGGGACAATGAGCAGTTCTTC
CSVGSGDNEQFF
>-|TRBJ1-4|TRBV6-6|14|-
TGTGCCAGCACGGGTCCCCAAACTAATGAAAAACTGTTTTTT
CASTGPQTNEKLFF
>-|TRBJ2-6|TRBV6-5|15|few
TGTGCCAGCACTACAGACCAGGCAGGGGCCAACGTCCTGACTTTC
CASTTDQAGANVLTF
>TRBD1|TRBJ2-7|TRBV6-5|13|-
TGTGCCAGCAGTAGTGGACAGGGGCGAGAGCAGTACTTC
CASSSGQGREQYF
>TRBD1|TRBJ1-2|TRBV10-3|16|-
TGTGCCATCAGTGGAGGGGGACAGGGAGGGCTTATAGGCTACACCTTC
CAISGGGQGGLIGYTF
>-|TRBJ2-3|TRBV18|20|-
TGTGCCAGCTCACCACCGGACCCGCTCCCCGGGACACCTATCCGAGATACGCAGTATTTT
CASSPPDPLPGTPIRDTQYF
>TRBD1|TRBJ1-3|TRBV2|14|-
TGTGCCAGCAGTTCCCCGGGACAGGGCGGCACCATATATTTT
CASSSPGQGGTIYF
>-|TRBJ2-1|TRBV29-1|13|-
TGCAGCGTTGTTCCCGCGGGGTACAATGAGCAGTTCTTC
CSVVPAGYNEQFF
>-|TRBJ1-1|TRBV28|15|-
TGTGCCAGCAGGGTCTCAGGCAGGAAGAACACTGAAGCTTTCTTT
CASRVSGRKNTEAFF
>-|TRBJ1-2|TRBV9|15|-
TGTGCCAGCAGCGTAGGTGGGGCCGCTAACTATGGCTACACCTTC
CASSVGGAANYGYTF
>TRBD1|TRBJ1-2|TRBV18|11|-
TGTGCCAGCTCAGGGACAGGCCATACAACCTTC
CASSGTGHTTF
>TRBD1|TRBJ2-2|TRBV11-2|16|-
TGTGCCAGCAGAAAACCAGGGACAGGGGGCACCGGGGAGCTGTTTTTT
CASRKPGTGGTGELFF
>TRBD1|TRBJ1-1|TRBV5-4|16|-
TGTGCCAGCAGCTTGGGACAGGGGGCCTTCGGGACTGAAGCTTTCTTT
CASSLGQGAFGTEAFF
>TRBD2|TRBJ2-5|TRBV7-2|15|-
TGTGCCAGCAGTTCAACGCTAGCGGGGCAAGAGACCCAGTACTTC
CASSSTLAGQETQYF
>TRBD1|TRBJ1-4|TRBV4-1|15|-
TGCGCCAGCAGCCATAGAGGGGGCCTTAATGAAAAACTGTTTTTT
CASSHRGGLNEKLFF
>-|TRBJ1-1|TRBV10-3|13|-
TGTGCCATCACTCAGGGAATGAACACTGAAGCTTTCTTT
CAITQGMNTEAFF
>-|TRBJ1-3|TRBV9|15|once
TGTGCCAGCAGCGTACAGGGCCTAGGTGGAAACACCATATATTTT
CASSVQGLGGNTIYF